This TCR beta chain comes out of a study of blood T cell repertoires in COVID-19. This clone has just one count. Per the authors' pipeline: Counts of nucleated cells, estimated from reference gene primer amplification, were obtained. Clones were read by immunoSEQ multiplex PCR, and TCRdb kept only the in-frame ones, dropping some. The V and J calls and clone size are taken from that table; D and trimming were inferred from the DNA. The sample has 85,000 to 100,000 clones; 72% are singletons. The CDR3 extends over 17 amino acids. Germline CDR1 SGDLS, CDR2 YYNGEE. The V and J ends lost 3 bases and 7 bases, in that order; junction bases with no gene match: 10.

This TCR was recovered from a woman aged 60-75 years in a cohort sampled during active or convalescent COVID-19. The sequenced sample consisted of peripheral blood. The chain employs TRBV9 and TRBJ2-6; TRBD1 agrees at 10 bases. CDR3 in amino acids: CASSGDRGKPGANVLTF. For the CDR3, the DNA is TGTGCCAGCAGCGGGGACAGGGGAAAGCCGGGAGCCAACGTCCTGACTTTC. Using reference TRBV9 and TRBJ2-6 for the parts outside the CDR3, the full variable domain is DSGVTQTPKHLITATGQRVTLRCSPRSGDLSVYWYQQSLDQGLQFLIQYYNGEERAKGNILERFSAQQFPDLHSELNLSSLELGDSALYFCASSGDRGKPGANVLTFGAGSRLTVL.